The T cell receptor (beta chain) under discussion was sequenced for a study of response to subunit inactivated influenza vaccine. Regarding the study as a whole: The authors offered the suggestion that each seasonal influenza vaccination recruits few new T cells.

This clonotype was recorded a few times. Its antigen is not identified. The germline V gene encodes CDR1 DFQATT and CDR2 SNEGSKA (reference sequence). CDR3 length: 13 amino acids. V was pared by 3 bases and J by 7 bases, with 15 bases between. From the RT-PCR reads, TCRdb called clonotypes with MiXCR, one entry per CDR3 protein. The profile shows a few hundred thousand distinct CDR3 sequences, 20% to 25% of them singletons. The input for sequencing was PBMCs from blood, taken approximately 20 months after vaccination. The V call is TRBV20-1, the J call TRBJ1-1; D uncertain. The receptor comes from a man between 50 and 70 years old who received an inactivated influenza vaccine. This chain's CDR3 is CSASPNRRVEAFF. CDR3 in DNA: TGCAGTGCTAGCCCCAACCGGCGAGTTGAAGCTTTCTTT.